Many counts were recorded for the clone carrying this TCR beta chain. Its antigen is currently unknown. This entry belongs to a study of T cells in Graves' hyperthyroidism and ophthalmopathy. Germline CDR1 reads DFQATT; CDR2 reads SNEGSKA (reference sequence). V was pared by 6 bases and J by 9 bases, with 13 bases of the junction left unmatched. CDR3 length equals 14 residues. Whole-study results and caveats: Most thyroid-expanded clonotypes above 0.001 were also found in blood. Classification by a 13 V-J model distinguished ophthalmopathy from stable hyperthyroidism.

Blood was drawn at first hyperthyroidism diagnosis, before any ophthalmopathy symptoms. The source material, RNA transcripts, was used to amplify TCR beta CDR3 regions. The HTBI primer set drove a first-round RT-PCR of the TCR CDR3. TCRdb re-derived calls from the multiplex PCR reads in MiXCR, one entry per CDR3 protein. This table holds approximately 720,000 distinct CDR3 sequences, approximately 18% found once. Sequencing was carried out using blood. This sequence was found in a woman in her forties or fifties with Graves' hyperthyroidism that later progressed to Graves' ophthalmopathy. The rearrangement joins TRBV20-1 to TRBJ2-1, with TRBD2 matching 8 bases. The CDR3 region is CSATRPRGVGEQFF. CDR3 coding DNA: TGCAGTGCCACCCGTCCGCGGGGGGTAGGTGAGCAGTTCTTC.